This T cell receptor beta chain was recovered during a study of T cells after yellow fever vaccination. Study-level findings and limits: Overall, a small share of clonotypes was seen in both CD4 and CD8 compartments. The study re-detected most primary-vaccination clones after the booster (approximately 97% CD4, approximately 88% CD8).

This CDR3 contains 14 residues. From germline, CDR1 is DFQATT and CDR2 SNEGSKA (reference sequence). Trimming left V 3 bases short and J 0 bases short, with 11 bases between. Each CDR3 protein is one row after TCRdb ran MiXCR on the 5' RACE reads. The sample shows about 210,000 distinct CDR3 sequences, approximately 6.8% of them seen only once. This clonotype has at least ten counts. No antigen is known for it. Specimen: CD4+ T cells sorted from PBMCs, collected on the day of the yellow fever booster vaccination. This clonotype was sampled from a young man who received the YFV17D yellow fever vaccine. The rearrangement joins TRBV20-1 to TRBJ1-2, with D tentatively TRBD1 (5 bases). The CDR3 DNA is TGCAGTGCTAGTTCGGTGGGGGCTAACTATGGCTACACCTTC. Translating gives CSASSVGANYGYTF.